This T cell receptor beta chain emerged from a study of blood T cell repertoires in COVID-19 (dated by TCRdb to the early 2020s). Describing the broader study: Samples covering the acute and convalescent phases of COVID-19 were provided by collaborators in the United States, Italy and Spain. The material from the prospective study consisted of cDNA or gDNA derived from T cells, B-cell-depleted T cells, or PBMCs. Subjects who had been exposed to COVID-19, were actively infected with it, or had recovered from it provided the deeply sampled blood TCRbeta repertoires that made up the dataset. A freely available public database, intended as a resource for researchers studying the immune response to SARS-CoV-2, is where the repertoires were released. Samples were obtained from the ongoing ImmuneRACE study (first 160 participants) and from about 1,300 subjects provided by 6 global collaborators. The sample metadata nearly always contained a de-identified subject ID, COVID-19 status, age in years and sex. Where available, HLA class I and class II types were obtained from metadata supplied by the sample provider rather than from assay-based typing.

TCRbeta CDR3 regions were amplified from genomic DNA by means of the immunoSEQ Assay, a bias-controlled multiplex PCR. The authors' pipeline ran thus. The number of nucleated cells in each sample was estimated from the amplification of reference gene primers within the assay. To quantify the absolute abundance of each unique TCRbeta CDR3 rearrangement, sequence reads were collapsed and filtered. Productive Simpson clonality was computed per sample as the square root of Simpson's diversity index over productive rearrangements. In its TCRdb copy, this immuneACCESS table keeps in-frame sequences only and misses some clones. Where compared with another copy, unresolved V genes explain less than half of these, and the others have no known cause. For V, J and clone size, that table is used; D and trimming come from the DNA. Here the sample has some 230,000 clones; roughly nine tenths occur a single time. About 10% of the sample comes from the top ten.

Beyond this particular receptor, the publication reports: Clinical and demographic metadata were provided uncurated, with the amount varying by source and participant.

One collaborating source in Seattle enrolled patients while the patients were actively infected and followed the patients over time throughout the course of disease. Collaborating institutions collected whole blood in K2EDTA tubes following their own protocols. For TCRbeta analysis, collaborators shipped samples in one of three forms: frozen whole blood, isolated PBMCs, or DNA extracted from either of those sample types. Turning to this clone: Its antigen is currently not known. There are no base qualities to consult, and no much larger clone falls within one base.

The V end loses 5 bases and the J end loses 2 bases, and a stretch of 13 bases separates them. The CDR3 goes from the cysteine to the phenylalanine over 14 residues. CDR3 DNA only is kept here, 42 bases in frame from base 1. Based on the germline V gene, the CDR1 and CDR2 sequences are MDHEN and SYDVKM. The material sequenced was peripheral blood. This TCR came from a woman in her fifties or sixties with COVID-19, enrolled during active disease. The chain employs TRBV28 and TRBJ2-7, with the D gene not confidently named. The CDR3 region reads CASSLKRGAYEQYF. The nucleotide sequence reads TGTGCCAGCAGTCTTAAAAGAGGTGCCTACGAGCAGTACTTC.